The following is a TCR beta chain sequence with its context. Its antigen remains unknown. This CDR3 is built from 17 residues. The J segment lost 7 bases and the V segment lost 3 bases, leaving 14 bases of the junction unmatched. Germline values: CDR1 SGDLS, CDR2 YYNGEE. The data originate from a study of shared clonotypes between healthy human individuals. Overall study context: The donors, two women and a few men, were aged 18 to 49. Each donor contributed plates that comprised three CD4 naive, three CD4 memory, two CD8 naive and one CD8 memory.

The assay used deep level. Clones were read by immunoSEQ multiplex PCR, and TCRdb kept only the in-frame ones, dropping some. The table includes about 1.5 million clones, around 95% detected once. Points from the study as a whole: Across subsets, estimated richness was generally greater for naive than for memory populations.

Sequenced: naive CD4+ T cells sorted from blood. The sample's subset: CD45RA+ positively selected. The source of this sequence is a man aged 25-40 years in good health. This chain uses TRBV9 with TRBJ1-4; 8 bases agree with TRBD1. The CDR3 DNA reads TGTGCCAGCAGCGACGGACAGGGATTGATCAGAGGTGAAAAACTGTTTTTT. Protein product: CASSDGQGLIRGEKLFF. The full variable domain, completed using reference TRBV9 and TRBJ1-4, is DSGVTQTPKHLITATGQRVTLRCSPRSGDLSVYWYQQSLDQGLQFLIQYYNGEERAKGNILERFSAQQFPDLHSELNLSSLELGDSALYFCASSDGQGLIRGEKLFFGSGTQLSVL.